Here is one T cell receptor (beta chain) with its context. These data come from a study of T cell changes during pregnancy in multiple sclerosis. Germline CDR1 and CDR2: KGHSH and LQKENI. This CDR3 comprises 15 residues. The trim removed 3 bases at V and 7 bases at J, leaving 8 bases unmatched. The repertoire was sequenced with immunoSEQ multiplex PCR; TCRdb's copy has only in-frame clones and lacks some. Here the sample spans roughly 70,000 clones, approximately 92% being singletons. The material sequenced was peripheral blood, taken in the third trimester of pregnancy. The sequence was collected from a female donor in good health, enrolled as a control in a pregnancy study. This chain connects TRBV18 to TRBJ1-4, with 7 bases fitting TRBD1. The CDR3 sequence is CASSPDRQGSEKLFF. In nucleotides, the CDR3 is TGTGCCAGCTCACCGGATCGACAGGGCTCTGAAAAACTGTTTTTT.